This T cell receptor beta chain was recorded in a study of blood T cell repertoires in COVID-19. The wider study: The United States, Italy and Spain were the sources of the acute and convalescent COVID-19 samples. T cells, B-cell-depleted T cells, or PBMCs supplied cDNA or gDNA.

Assay: immunoSEQ multiplex PCR; the TCRdb copy retains only in-frame clones and omits some. The data hold 200,000 or so clones, with around four fifths observed a single time. V was shortened by 8 bases and J by 4 bases, with 20 bases between the two germline ends. Germline V gives CDR1 ENHRY, CDR2 SYGVKD. This CDR3 comprises 15 residues. Sequencing was done on a sample of peripheral blood. V gene TRBV10-3 combines with J gene TRBJ1-1; tentative D call: TRBD1 (6 bases). This TCR derives from a human donor in a cohort sampled during active COVID-19. The CDR3 region has the DNA TGTGCCATCGGGGTAGATTTGGGACACAGCACTGAAGCTTTCTTT. It is translated as CAIGVDLGHSTEAFF.